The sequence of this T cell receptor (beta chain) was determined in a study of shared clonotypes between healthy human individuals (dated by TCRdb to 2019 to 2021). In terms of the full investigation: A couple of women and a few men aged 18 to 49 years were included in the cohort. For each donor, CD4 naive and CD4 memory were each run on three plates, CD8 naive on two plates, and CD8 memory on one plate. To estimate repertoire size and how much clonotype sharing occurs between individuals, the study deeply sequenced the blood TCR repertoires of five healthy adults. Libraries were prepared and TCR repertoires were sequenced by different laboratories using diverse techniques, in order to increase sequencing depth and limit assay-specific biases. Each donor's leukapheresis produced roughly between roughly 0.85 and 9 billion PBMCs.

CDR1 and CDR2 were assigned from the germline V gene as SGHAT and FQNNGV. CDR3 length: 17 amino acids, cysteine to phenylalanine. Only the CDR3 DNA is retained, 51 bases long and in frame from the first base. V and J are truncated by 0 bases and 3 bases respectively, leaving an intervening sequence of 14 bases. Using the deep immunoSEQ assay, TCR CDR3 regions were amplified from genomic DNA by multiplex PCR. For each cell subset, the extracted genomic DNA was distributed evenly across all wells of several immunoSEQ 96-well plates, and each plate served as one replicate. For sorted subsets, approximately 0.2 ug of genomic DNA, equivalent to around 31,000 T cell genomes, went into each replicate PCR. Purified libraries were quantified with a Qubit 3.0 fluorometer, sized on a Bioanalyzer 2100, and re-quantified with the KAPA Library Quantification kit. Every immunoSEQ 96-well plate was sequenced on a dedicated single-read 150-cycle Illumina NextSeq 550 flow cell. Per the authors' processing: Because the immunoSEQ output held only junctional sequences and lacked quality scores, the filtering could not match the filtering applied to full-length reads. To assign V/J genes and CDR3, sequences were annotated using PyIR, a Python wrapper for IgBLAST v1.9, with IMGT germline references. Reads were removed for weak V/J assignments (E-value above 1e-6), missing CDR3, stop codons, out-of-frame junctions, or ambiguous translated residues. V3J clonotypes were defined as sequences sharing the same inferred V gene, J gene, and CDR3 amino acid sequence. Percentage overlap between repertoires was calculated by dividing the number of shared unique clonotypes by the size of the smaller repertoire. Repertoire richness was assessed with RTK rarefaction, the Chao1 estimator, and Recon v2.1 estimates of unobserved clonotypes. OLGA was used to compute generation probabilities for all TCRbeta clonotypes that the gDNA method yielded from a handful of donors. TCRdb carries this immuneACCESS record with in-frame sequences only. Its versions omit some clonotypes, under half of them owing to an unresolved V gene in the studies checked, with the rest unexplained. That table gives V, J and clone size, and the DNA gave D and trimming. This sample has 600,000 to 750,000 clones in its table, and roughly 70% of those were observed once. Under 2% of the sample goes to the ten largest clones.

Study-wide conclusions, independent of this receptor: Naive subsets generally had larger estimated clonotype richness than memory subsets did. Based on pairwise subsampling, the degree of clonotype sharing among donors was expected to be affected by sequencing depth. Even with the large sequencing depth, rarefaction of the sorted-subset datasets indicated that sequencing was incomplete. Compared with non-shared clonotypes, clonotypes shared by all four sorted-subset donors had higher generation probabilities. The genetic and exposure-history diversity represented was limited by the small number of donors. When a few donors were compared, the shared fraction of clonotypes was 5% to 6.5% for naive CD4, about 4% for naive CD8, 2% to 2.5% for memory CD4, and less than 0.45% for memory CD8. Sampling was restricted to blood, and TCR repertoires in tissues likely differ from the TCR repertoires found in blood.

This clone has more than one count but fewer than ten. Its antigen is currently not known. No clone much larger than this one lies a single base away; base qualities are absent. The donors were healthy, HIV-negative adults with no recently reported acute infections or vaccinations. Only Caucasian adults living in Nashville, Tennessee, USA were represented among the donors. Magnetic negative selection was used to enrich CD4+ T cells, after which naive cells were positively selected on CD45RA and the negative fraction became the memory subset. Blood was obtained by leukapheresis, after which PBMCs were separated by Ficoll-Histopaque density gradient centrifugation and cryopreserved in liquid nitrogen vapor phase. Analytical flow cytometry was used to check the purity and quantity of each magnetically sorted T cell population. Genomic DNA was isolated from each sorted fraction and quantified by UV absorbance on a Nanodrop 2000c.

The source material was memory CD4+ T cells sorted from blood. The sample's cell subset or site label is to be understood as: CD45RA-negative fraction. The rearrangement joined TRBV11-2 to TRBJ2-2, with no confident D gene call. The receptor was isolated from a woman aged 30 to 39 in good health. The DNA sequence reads TGTGCCAGCAGCTTAGATAGTCTCGGCAGATACACCGGGGAGCTGTTTTTT. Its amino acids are CASSLDSLGRYTGELFF.